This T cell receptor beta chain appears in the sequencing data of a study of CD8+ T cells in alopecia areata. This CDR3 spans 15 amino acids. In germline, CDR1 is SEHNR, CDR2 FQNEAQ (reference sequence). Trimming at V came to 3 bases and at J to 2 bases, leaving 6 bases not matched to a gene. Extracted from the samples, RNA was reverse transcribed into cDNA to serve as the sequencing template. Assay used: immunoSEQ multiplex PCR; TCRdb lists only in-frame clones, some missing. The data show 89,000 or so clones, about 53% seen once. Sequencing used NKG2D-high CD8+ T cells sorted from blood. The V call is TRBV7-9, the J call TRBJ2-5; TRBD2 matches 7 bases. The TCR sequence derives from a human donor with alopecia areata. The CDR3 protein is CASSFTSVRQETQYF. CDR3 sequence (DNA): TGTGCCAGCAGCTTTACTAGCGTCCGTCAAGAGACCCAGTACTTC.